Included here is one T cell receptor (beta chain) sequence, with context. The antigen is not known. The data originate from a study of CD8+ T cells in alopecia areata. Study-level background: Patients received oral tofacitinib, 5 to 10 mg twice daily, for moderate-to-severe alopecia areata. The drug, tofacitinib, lasted 6 to 18 months, followed by 6 months off drug.

Trimming took 5 bases from V and 11 from J; bases not matched to a gene: 7. This CDR3 has 13 amino acids. Germline V gene lookup returns CDR1 MNHEY and CDR2 SVGAGI. Extracted RNA was reverse transcribed into cDNA, the sequencing template. Assay: immunoSEQ multiplex PCR; the TCRdb copy retains only in-frame clones and omits some. Altogether approximately 180,000 clones are present, 64% being singletons, with the ten largest covering about 1.3%. Treatment indicated: oral pan-JAK inhibitor, 5-10 mg twice daily. Study conclusions and caveats: Affected scalp, especially in alopecia totalis/universalis, had a higher clonality than normal scalp did. Expanded CD8+ clones among the top 100, as well as scalp clonality, were significantly decreased by tofacitinib.

Sample: CD4+ T cells sorted from blood, taken around week 47, from a patient treated with tofacitinib. The V call is TRBV6-5, the J call TRBJ1-4; 8 nucleotides align to TRBD1. This TCR came from a human donor with alopecia areata. CDR3 residues: CASSEPGTGKLFF. In DNA, the CDR3 is TGTGCCAGCAGTGAACCCGGGACAGGCAAACTGTTTTTT.